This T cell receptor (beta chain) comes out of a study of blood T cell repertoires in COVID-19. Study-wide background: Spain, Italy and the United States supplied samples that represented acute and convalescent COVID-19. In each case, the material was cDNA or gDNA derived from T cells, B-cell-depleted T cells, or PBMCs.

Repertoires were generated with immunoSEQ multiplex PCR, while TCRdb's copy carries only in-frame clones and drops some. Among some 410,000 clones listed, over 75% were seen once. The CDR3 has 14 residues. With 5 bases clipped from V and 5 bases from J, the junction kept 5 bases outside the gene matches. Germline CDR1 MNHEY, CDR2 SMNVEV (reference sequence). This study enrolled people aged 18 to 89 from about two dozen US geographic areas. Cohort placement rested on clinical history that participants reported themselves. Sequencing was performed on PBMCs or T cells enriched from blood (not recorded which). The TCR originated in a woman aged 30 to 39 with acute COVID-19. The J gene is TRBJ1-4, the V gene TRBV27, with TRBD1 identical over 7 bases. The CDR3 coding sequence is TGTGCCAGCAGTAAACAGGGGAGGAATGAAAAACTGTTTTTT. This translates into CASSKQGRNEKLFF.